A single sample gave rise to the 27 T cell receptor beta chains below, sequenced in a study of cytotoxic CD8 clonotypes in ibrutinib-treated CLL. Assay: immunoSEQ multiplex PCR; the TCRdb copy retains only in-frame clones and omits some. Among a few hundred thousand clones, under 75% were seen once, and the ten largest hold 15%. Sequencing used PBMCs, obtained after 24 months of ibrutinib treatment. Every receptor here comes from a human donor with chronic lymphocytic leukemia.

This clone has just a few counts. One end of the junction fails to match germline, which may point to a read error. This sequence joins TRBV19 and TRBJ2-2; unclear D gene. CDR1 and CDR2 from the germline V gene are LNHDA and SQIVND (reference sequence). This CDR3 spans 13 amino acids. The CDR3: CASRIVDTGELFF. The CDR3 DNA follows: TGTGCCAGTAGGATAGTGGACACCGGGGAGCTGTTTTTT.

V is TRBV29-1 and J is TRBJ2-3; TRBD1 might be the D (6 bases). This CDR3 is 14 amino acids long. V was cut by 6 bases and J by 0 bases, with 13 bases left in between. Germline CDR1 SQVTM, CDR2 ANQGSEA. Here the CDR3 reads CSVAGTPSTDTQYF. For the CDR3, the DNA is TGCAGCGTCGCCGGGACACCGAGCACAGATACGCAGTATTTT.

This chain connects TRBV6-6 to TRBJ2-3, with D tentatively TRBD2 (5 bases). Germline V gene sequence: CDR1 MNHNY, CDR2 SVGAGI (reference sequence). The ends were cut back, 7 bases at V and 5 bases at J, with 13 bases in the middle. This CDR3 comprises 13 residues. The CDR3 is CASIWFAGDTQYF. In DNA, the CDR3 is TGTGCCAGCATCTGGTTTGCGGGAGATACGCAGTATTTT.

The chain recombines TRBV29-1 with TRBJ2-3, with D unresolved. Germline lookup yields CDR1 SQVTM and CDR2 ANQGSEA. The CDR3 loop spans 13 amino acids. V lost 5 bases and J lost 2, with 11 bases in between. This chain's CDR3 is CSVSLTSTDTQYF. CDR3 bases: TGCAGCGTTTCTCTCACATCCACAGATACGCAGTATTTT.

For this clone: This sample includes further DNA sequences coding for the same CDR3. The J gene is TRBJ1-5, the V gene TRBV27, with 7 bases aligning to TRBD1. CDR1 and CDR2 (germline): MNHEY, SMNVEV (reference sequence). The CDR3 is made up of 13 amino acids. The V gene end was trimmed by 5 bases and the J gene end by 4 bases; junction bases not matched to a gene: 2. The CDR3 protein is CASSPGGNQPQHF. CDR3 in DNA: TGTGCCAGCAGTCCAGGGGGGAATCAGCCCCAGCATTTT.

This chain connects TRBV12-5 to TRBJ2-3; possible D gene TRBD2, 7 bases. Germline CDR1 and CDR2: LGHNT and FRNRAP. The length of the CDR3 is 15 residues. Trimming pared 6 bases from V and 4 bases from J, leaving 17 bases between. CDR3 protein: CASGGGTFDADTQYF. The CDR3 region has the DNA TGTGCTAGTGGGGGAGGGACATTCGACGCAGATACGCAGTATTTT.

The V gene is TRBV28, the J gene TRBJ2-7, with D possibly matching TRBD2 (6 bases). Per germline, CDR1 MDHEN and CDR2 SYDVKM. This CDR3 is built from 13 residues. The ends were cut back, 7 bases at V and 4 bases at J, with 14 bases in the middle. The CDR3 DNA follows: TGTGCCAGCAACCCCACGGGAGAATACGAGCAGTACTTC. The encoded protein is CASNPTGEYEQYF.

This chain links TRBV2 with TRBJ2-1; 7 nucleotides agree with TRBD1. The CDR3 runs 15 residues. V lost 3 bases and J lost 4; bases outside the gene matches: 6. Germline-derived CDR1 and CDR2 are SNHLY and FYNNEI. The CDR3 nucleotides read TGTGCCAGCAGTGATGAGGGGGCATTGTACAATGAGCAGTTCTTC. It specifies CASSDEGALYNEQFF.

This rearrangement joins TRBV28 to TRBJ2-4; D is unresolved. The germline V and J ends were trimmed by 5 bases and 4 bases, with 12 bases remaining between them. The germline V gene has CDR1 MDHEN and CDR2 SYDVKM. This CDR3 comprises 14 residues. CDR3 region: CASSPSERKNIQYF. The DNA of the CDR3 is TGTGCCAGCAGTCCATCGGAGAGGAAAAACATTCAGTACTTC.

CDR3 residues: CASSLMPEQLYEQYF. CDR3 sequence (DNA): TGTGCCAGCAGCTTAATGCCAGAGCAACTCTACGAGCAGTACTTC. The rearrangement uses TRBV7-6 and TRBJ2-7; D not certain. Germline assignment: CDR1 SGHVS and CDR2 FNYEAQ. V lost 2 bases, J lost 3 bases, and 14 bases lay in between. The CDR3 is 15 residues long. Looking up the rest from reference TRBV7-6 and TRBJ2-7 gives the full variable domain: GAGVSQSPRYKVTKRGQDVALRCDPISGHVSLYWYRQALGQGPEFLTYFNYEAQQDKSGLPNDRFSAERPEGSISTLTIQRTEQRDSAMYRCASSLMPEQLYEQYFGPGTRLTVT.

The chain combines TRBV7-9 with TRBJ2-5; D remains ambiguous. The CDR3 covers 15 residues. Germline assignment: CDR1 SEHNR and CDR2 FQNEAQ (reference sequence). The V end was cut by 0 bases, the J end by 2 bases, with 10 bases between. The CDR3: CASSLAWLKQETQYF. The CDR3, as DNA: TGTGCCAGCAGCTTAGCGTGGCTCAAACAAGAGACCCAGTACTTC.

There are a few counts of this clone. The chain is built from TRBV7-9 and TRBJ1-5; D unresolved. CDR3 length: 14 residues. V was shortened by 2 bases and J by 0 bases, with 5 bases between the two germline ends. CDR1 and CDR2 (germline): SEHNR, FQNEAQ (reference sequence). CDR3 residues: CASSLSNSNQPQHF. CDR3 nucleotides: TGTGCCAGCAGCTTATCTAATAGCAATCAGCCCCAGCATTTT.

The chain couples TRBV27 to TRBJ1-2, with 10 positions matching TRBD1. V lost 3 bases and J lost 8; bases outside the gene matches: 3. Germline CDR1 is MNHEY and CDR2 is SMNVEV (reference sequence). The CDR3 extends over 13 amino acids. CDR3 sequence (DNA): TGTGCCAGCAGTTTCGGGGACAGGGGAGGCTACACCTTC. As protein: CASSFGDRGGYTF.

The DNA for the CDR3 is TGTGCCAGCACCCCCCGAGCGCGAGCCTACGAGCAGTACTTC. Amino acids: CASTPRARAYEQYF. The chain has TRBV5-6 and TRBJ2-7; D is unclear. This CDR3 spans 14 amino acids. Trimming removed 6 bases at V and 2 bases at J, with 15 bases between. Germline CDR1 is SGHDT and CDR2 is YYEEEE.

This clone was counted between two and nine times. The V gene is TRBV5-6, the J gene TRBJ2-7, with a tentative D call TRBD2 (5 bases). The CDR3 is made up of 16 amino acids. Trimming shortened V by 2 bases and J by 1 base, and 16 bases separated the two germline ends. CDR1 and CDR2 (germline): SGHDT, YYEEEE. The CDR3 sequence is CASSFLAGVESYEQYF. CDR3 DNA: TGTGCCAGCAGCTTTCTAGCCGGGGTCGAATCCTACGAGCAGTACTTC.

The V and J genes are TRBV27 and TRBJ2-7; D tentatively reads TRBD1 or TRBD2 (5 bases each). Germline-derived CDR1 and CDR2 are MNHEY and SMNVEV (reference sequence). The CDR3 consists of 12 residues. Trimming took off 6 bases at V and 9 bases at J, with 15 bases between the two ends. The DNA for the CDR3 is TGTGCCAGCAGGCAGGCCGAGGGGAGGCAGTACTTC. Amino acid sequence: CASRQAEGRQYF.

This chain joins TRBV11-2 and TRBJ2-1, with unresolved D. V lost 2 bases to trimming and J lost 7 bases, with 0 bases between them. This CDR3 spans 10 amino acids. CDR1 is SGHAT, CDR2 FQNNGV, per germline. The chain's CDR3 is CASSLNEQFF. CDR3 in DNA: TGTGCCAGCAGCTTAAATGAGCAGTTCTTC.

V and J are TRBV6-5 and TRBJ2-3; D is ambiguous. The germline CDR1 and CDR2 sequences are MNHEY and SVGAGI. This CDR3 has 13 residues. Between the trimmed V and J ends, which lost 8 bases and 4 bases, there was a span of 13 bases. In DNA, the CDR3 is TGTGCCAGCCGCATGGACCCCGCAGATACGCAGTATTTT. This encodes CASRMDPADTQYF.

With respect to this clone: The junction does not match germline at one end; this may be a read error. The chain combines TRBV19 with TRBJ1-1; no firm D call. Germline-derived CDR1 and CDR2 are LNHDA and SQIVND (reference sequence). This CDR3 contains 13 residues. Here the CDR3 reads CASSIDADTDAFF. CDR3 nucleotides: TGTGCCAGTAGTATAGATGCCGACACTGATGCTTTCTTT.

This clone was counted only a few times. The chain couples TRBV28 to TRBJ1-1; D is possibly TRBD1 (5 bases). Germline values: CDR1 MDHEN, CDR2 SYDVKM. This CDR3 spans 16 amino acids. With 8 bases removed from V and 1 base from J, the gap between germline ends came to 20 bases. CDR3 in amino acids: CASEGPSGNRNTEAFF. CDR3 DNA: TGTGCCAGCGAGGGGCCTTCAGGGAACCGGAACACTGAAGCTTTCTTT.

This rearrangement joins TRBV29-1 to TRBJ2-1; D is uncertain. The CDR3 covers 14 residues. Germline assignment: CDR1 SQVTM and CDR2 ANQGSEA. V was pared by 4 bases and J by 4 bases, with 14 bases between. The DNA for the CDR3 is TGCAGCGTTGCAGACACGGCTTGGTACAATGAGCAGTTCTTC. Its protein is CSVADTAWYNEQFF.

The rearrangement uses TRBV10-3 and TRBJ2-5, with 10 bases lining up with TRBD2. Germline lookup yields CDR1 ENHRY and CDR2 SYGVKD. With 3 bases clipped from V and 5 bases from J, the junction kept 9 bases outside the gene matches. This CDR3 is 16 amino acids long. CDR3 bases: TGTGCCATCAGTGACCCGGGACTAGCGAAGTTTGAGACCCAGTACTTC. Translating gives CAISDPGLAKFETQYF.

The chain carries TRBV5-1 and TRBJ2-3, with D unclear. Looked up from germline, CDR1 is SGHRS and CDR2 is YFSETQ. The CDR3 length is 11 residues. The V end lost 4 bases, the J end lost 2 bases, and 2 bases lay between the germline ends. The CDR3 DNA follows: TGCGCCAGCAGCGCCACAGATACGCAGTATTTT. As protein: CASSATDTQYF.

The rearrangement links TRBV30 to TRBJ1-4, with D possibly matching TRBD1 (6 bases). The CDR3 runs 14 residues. In germline, CDR1 is GTSNPN, CDR2 SVGIG (reference sequence). Trimming removed 1 base from V and 3 bases from J, with 9 bases in between. The CDR3 loop reads CAWSAGDANEKLFF. The CDR3 coding sequence is TGTGCCTGGAGTGCAGGGGACGCTAATGAAAAACTGTTTTTT.

This sequence joins TRBV5-1 and TRBJ1-2; TRBD1 is a possible D gene (6 bases). Trimming stripped 4 bases from V and 1 base from J, with 11 bases between. This CDR3 contains 14 residues. Germline V CDR1 and CDR2: SGHRS, YFSETQ. The CDR3 here is CASSVTGINYGYTF. CDR3 in DNA: TGCGCCAGCAGCGTTACAGGGATTAACTATGGCTACACCTTC.

This clone was detected once. The chain links TRBV11-3 to TRBJ2-1; 8 nucleotides match TRBD1. CDR1 is SGHNT, CDR2 YENEEA, per germline. This CDR3 contains 15 residues. V lost 5 bases to trimming and J lost 12 bases; unmatched junction nucleotides: 15. The CDR3 spells CASSRGTGSLTGQFF. For the CDR3, the DNA is TGTGCCAGCAGCCGGGGGACAGGATCGCTTACGGGGCAGTTCTTC.

V is TRBV11-1 and J is TRBJ1-1; 7 nucleotides agree with TRBD1. Germline values: CDR1 SGHAT, CDR2 FQDESV (reference sequence). This CDR3 is 13 amino acids long. V was pared by 6 bases and J by 6 bases, with 7 bases of the junction left unmatched. The CDR3 DNA is TGTGCCAGCAGTTGGGACAGATTTGCTGAAGCTTTCTTT. Protein sequence: CASSWDRFAEAFF.